These T cell receptor beta chains were read from a single sample in a study of T cells in Graves' hyperthyroidism and ophthalmopathy. TCRdb re-called the multiplex PCR reads with MiXCR, one entry per CDR3 protein. This sample yields 330,000 or so distinct CDR3 sequences, of which around a sixth are seen a single time; about a sixth belongs to the top ten. The sequencing input was blood. Every receptor here comes from a woman in her 40s with Graves' ophthalmopathy. CDR3s include the opening cysteine and the closing phenylalanine or tryptophan. D genes are given only for firm matches. Rows may omit the clone size; those that give it use once, few, many or a size class.

NA	NA	TRBV28	TRBJ2-5	CASSLAQGQETQYF	TGTGCCAGCAGTTTAGCCCAGGGGCAAGAGACCCAGTACTTC
NA	NA	TRBV12-3/TRBV12-4	TRBJ1-2	CASSDHTRNYGYTF	TGTGCCAGCAGTGATCACACAAGAAACTATGGCTACACCTTC
many	NA	TRBV12-3/TRBV12-4	TRBJ2-5	CASSEWNTGQETQYF	TGTGCCAGCAGTGAATGGAACACCGGGCAAGAGACCCAGTACTTC
many	TRBD1	TRBV5-1	TRBJ1-1	CASSLTGEAFF	TGCGCCAGCAGCCTGACAGGGGAGGCTTTCTTT
NA	NA	TRBV7-3	TRBJ2-7	CASRATVFNEQYF	TGTGCCAGCAGGGCGACAGTCTTTAACGAGCAGTACTTC
many	NA	TRBV6-5	TRBJ2-7	CASSYSPSGSVHGQYF	TGTGCCAGCAGTTACTCGCCGTCAGGGAGTGTTCACGGGCAGTACTTC
many	TRBD2	TRBV7-3	TRBJ2-5	CASSSGTSGRGQETQYF	TGTGCCAGCAGCTCCGGGACTAGCGGGAGAGGGCAAGAGACCCAGTACTTC
many	NA	TRBV27	TRBJ1-2	CASRGVNYGYTF	TGTGCCAGCAGAGGCGTGAACTATGGCTACACCTTC
NA	NA	TRBV28	TRBJ2-7	CASNFPGGGHEQYF	TGTGCCAGCAACTTCCCAGGGGGGGGCCACGAGCAGTACTTC
NA	TRBD1	TRBV4-1	TRBJ1-2	CASSHRDRGSGGYTF	TGCGCCAGCAGCCACCGGGACAGGGGTTCGGGTGGCTACACCTTC
many	NA	TRBV7-8	TRBJ2-5	CASSFWVQETQYF	TGTGCCAGCAGCTTCTGGGTCCAAGAGACCCAGTACTTC
many	NA	TRBV20-1	TRBJ1-5	CSAESAGFGQPQHF	TGCAGTGCTGAGTCCGCAGGTTTCGGTCAGCCCCAGCATTTT
many	NA	TRBV19	TRBJ2-2	CASSIGGMNTGELFF	TGTGCCAGTAGTATAGGCGGGATGAACACCGGGGAGCTGTTTTTT
NA	NA	TRBV6-1	TRBJ2-7	CASTPTPGLPYEQYF	TGTGCCAGCACCCCGACACCGGGACTCCCCTACGAGCAGTACTTC
many	NA	TRBV30	TRBJ2-7	CAWNLGLAYEQYF	TGTGCCTGGAACCTTGGACTTGCCTACGAGCAGTACTTC
many	TRBD1	TRBV28	TRBJ1-3	CASSHDRAGNTIYF	TGTGCCAGCAGTCACGACAGGGCTGGAAACACCATATATTTT
many	NA	TRBV27	TRBJ1-2	CASSPGRYYGYTF	TGTGCCAGCAGTCCCGGGAGATACTATGGCTACACCTTC
NA	TRBD1	TRBV29-1	TRBJ1-2	CSVGTKTTGVGYTF	TGCAGCGTCGGAACCAAAACAACAGGGGTCGGCTACACCTTC
many	NA	TRBV19	TRBJ2-6	CASSITSSSGANVLTF	TGTGCCAGTAGTATTACATCGAGCTCTGGGGCCAACGTCCTGACTTTC
few	TRBD1	TRBV12-3/TRBV12-4	TRBJ2-5	CASSIGTGQETQYF	TGTGCCAGCAGTATAGGGACAGGACAAGAGACCCAGTACTTC
NA	NA	TRBV6-1	TRBJ1-1	CASMLVRSEAFF	TGTGCCAGCATGCTGGTGAGGTCTGAAGCTTTCTTT
many	NA	TRBV27	TRBJ1-1	CASISPLNTEAFF	TGTGCCAGCATCAGCCCTCTGAACACTGAAGCTTTCTTT
many	NA	TRBV30	TRBJ1-5	CAWEPGAGVSNQPQHF	TGTGCCTGGGAGCCCGGGGCAGGGGTGTCCAATCAGCCCCAGCATTTT
NA	NA	TRBV6-1	TRBJ1-5	CASSKPGYSNQPQHF	TGTGCCAGCAGTAAACCAGGGTATAGCAATCAGCCCCAGCATTTT
many	TRBD2	TRBV20-1	TRBJ2-3	CSARDRETSGSTDTQYF	TGCAGTGCTAGAGATAGGGAGACTAGCGGGAGCACAGATACGCAGTATTTT
many	NA	TRBV20-1	TRBJ1-5	CSAMDIVSNQPQHF	TGCAGTGCTATGGACATCGTTAGCAATCAGCCCCAGCATTTT
many	NA	TRBV12-3/TRBV12-4	TRBJ1-5	CASSLGNRAMGQPQHF	TGTGCCAGCAGTTTAGGAAACAGGGCGATGGGGCAGCCCCAGCATTTT
many	TRBD1	TRBV12-3/TRBV12-4	TRBJ2-5	CASSFGDRGKRATQYF	TGTGCCAGCAGTTTTGGGGACAGGGGAAAGCGGGCGACCCAGTACTTC
many	NA	TRBV28	TRBJ1-2	CASSPPRWGGASNYGYTF	TGTGCCAGCAGTCCCCCCAGGTGGGGGGGCGCGTCCAACTATGGCTACACCTTC
many	TRBD2	TRBV9	TRBJ2-7	CASSLGLAPYEQYF	TGTGCCAGCAGCTTGGGACTAGCACCCTACGAGCAGTACTTC
many	NA	TRBV15	TRBJ1-5	CATSRDRGGGNQPQHF	TGTGCCACCAGCAGAGATCGTGGAGGGGGAAATCAGCCCCAGCATTTT
many	NA	TRBV6-5	TRBJ1-1	CASSSRRGDTEAFF	TGTGCCAGCAGTTCGCGGAGGGGCGACACTGAAGCTTTCTTT
NA	NA	TRBV7-9	TRBJ1-5	CASSLNRPNQPQHF	TGTGCCAGCAGCTTAAACAGACCCAATCAGCCCCAGCATTTT
NA	NA	TRBV6-1	TRBJ1-5	CASSDSLNQPQHF	TGTGCCAGCAGTGACAGTCTCAATCAGCCCCAGCATTTT
NA	NA	TRBV6-5	TRBJ2-5	CASSYGGNGAETQYF	TGTGCCAGCAGTTACGGGGGAAACGGGGCCGAGACCCAGTACTTC
many	NA	TRBV2	TRBJ1-2	CASSEGPERQDYTF	TGTGCCAGCAGTGAAGGACCTGAGCGACAGGACTACACCTTC
NA	NA	TRBV28	TRBJ1-1	CASTAGTEAFF	TGTGCCAGCACGGCAGGCACTGAAGCTTTCTTT
many	NA	TRBV6-2/TRBV6-3	TRBJ2-7	CASSRPGFYEQYF	TGTGCCAGCAGTCGCCCGGGATTCTACGAGCAGTACTTC
many	TRBD2	TRBV27	TRBJ2-7	CASSLRSGLAPYEQYF	TGTGCCAGCAGTTTACGTTCCGGACTAGCCCCCTACGAGCAGTACTTC